Included here is one T cell receptor beta chain sequence, with context. Its antigen is unidentified. V lost 0 bases to trimming and J lost 8 bases, with 11 bases between them. The V gene's germline CDR1 is SGDLS and CDR2 YYNGEE. The CDR3 totals 13 residues. These data originate in a study of graft-versus-host responses after intestinal transplantation. Study in general: The whole recipient group had anti-thymocyte globulin induction followed by tacrolimus and steroids for about three years. Study outcomes and limitations: Maximum circulating GvH clone levels tracked with early post-transplant HvG decreases. Within the allografts of patients who had graft-donor T cell macrochimerism, graft-versus-host to host-versus-graft clonal ratios were high.

Method: immunoSEQ multiplex PCR; TCRdb's copy keeps in-frame clones and lacks some. The sample shows fewer than 150,000 clones, approximately 92% of them seen only once. The V gene is TRBV9, the J gene TRBJ1-2, with a possible D match to TRBD1 (5 bases). This sample comprised unstimulated CD4+ T cells sorted from spleen or lymph node cells, obtained before intestinal transplant. This sequence was found in a human donor who received an intestinal transplant. The CDR3 bases are TGTGCCAGCAGCGTAGCTGGCAGGGAGGGCTACACCTTC. Its translation is CASSVAGREGYTF.